The 29 T cell receptor beta chains reported below all come from one sample, sequenced in a study of blood T cell repertoires in COVID-19 (dated by TCRdb to 2018 to 2021). Library preparation was by the immunoSEQ multiplex PCR assay. This is the immuneACCESS table as TCRdb keeps it, with only in-frame sequences that have V and J called. A part of the clones is gone; compared with another copy, unresolved V genes explain less than half, and the rest is unexplained. The sample profile shows about 240,000 clones; 86% of them were found once. The ten biggest clones cover 5.5% to 8% of the sample. What was sequenced was peripheral blood. The receptors derive from a man between 60 and 70 years old with acute or convalescent COVID-19.

This chain links TRBV5-1 with TRBJ1-1, with D tentatively TRBD1 (5 bases). V gave up 4 bases and J gave up 1 base, with 11 bases separating them. CDR1 and CDR2 from the germline V gene are SGHRS and YFSETQ. The CDR3 has 14 amino acids. CDR3 protein: CASSQAGPNTEAFF. The CDR3 DNA is TGCGCCAGCAGCCAGGCAGGGCCGAACACTGAAGCTTTCTTT.

V usage is TRBV28 and J usage is TRBJ2-2, with D tentatively TRBD1 (5 bases). V was shortened by 5 bases and J by 2 bases, with 21 bases between the two germline ends. This CDR3 comprises 18 residues. Germline assignment: CDR1 MDHEN and CDR2 SYDVKM. CDR3 protein: CASSVRGIFRPNTGELFF. The CDR3 region has the DNA TGTGCCAGCAGTGTAAGGGGCATCTTCCGCCCTAACACCGGGGAGCTGTTTTTT.

The chain combines TRBV7-6 with TRBJ2-7; 10 nucleotides agree with TRBD2. Germline V gene sequence: CDR1 SGHVS, CDR2 FNYEAQ. The length of the CDR3 is 15 residues. V dropped 2 bases and J dropped 4; count of bases not matched to a gene: 5. CDR3 sequence: CASSLRAGGPYEQYF. The CDR3, as DNA: TGTGCCAGCAGCTTACGAGCGGGAGGGCCGTACGAGCAGTACTTC. The full variable domain, in which reference TRBV7-6 and TRBJ2-7 provide the parts outside the CDR3, is GAGVSQSPRYKVTKRGQDVALRCDPISGHVSLYWYRQALGQGPEFLTYFNYEAQQDKSGLPNDRFSAERPEGSISTLTIQRTEQRDSAMYRCASSLRAGGPYEQYFGPGTRLTVT.

CDR3 sequence reads: CASSLEQAYGYTF. The CDR3 DNA is TGTGCCAGCAGTTTAGAACAGGCCTATGGCTACACCTTC. This rearrangement joins TRBV12-3 or TRBV12-4 to TRBJ1-2; D perhaps matches TRBD1 (5 bases). CDR3 length: 13 residues. V was cut by 1 base and J by 4 bases, with 7 bases left in between.

This sequence joins TRBV7-9 and TRBJ2-7; D is possibly TRBD2 (6 bases). CDR1 is SEHNR, CDR2 FQNEAQ, per germline (reference sequence). The V end lost 5 bases, the J end lost 1 base, and 21 bases lay between the germline ends. This CDR3 region has 17 residues. The CDR3 DNA reads as TGTGCCAGCAGCCTAACACCGGGAGCACCTAGTTCCTACGAGCAGTACTTC. Residues: CASSLTPGAPSSYEQYF.

This clone was detected only once. The chain couples TRBV28 to TRBJ1-5; D is unresolved. Per the germline V gene, CDR1 is MDHEN and CDR2 is SYDVKM. CDR3 length equals 14 residues. The V end was cut by 7 bases, the J end by 1 base, with 11 bases between. The CDR3: CASTPRRSNQPQHF. CDR3 DNA: TGTGCCAGCACCCCGAGGAGGAGCAATCAGCCCCAGCATTTT.

The chain is built from TRBV7-8 and TRBJ2-1, with 14 bases that match TRBD2. The CDR3 is 20 amino acids. V shed 3 bases, J shed 4 bases, and the junction held 14 bases outside the gene matches. Per germline, CDR1 SGHVS and CDR2 FQNEAQ. Here the CDR3 reads CASSFHFGTSGRDVYNEQFF. The DNA for the CDR3 is TGTGCCAGCAGCTTCCATTTCGGGACTAGCGGGAGAGATGTATACAATGAGCAGTTCTTC. Variable domain in full (rest from reference TRBV7-8 and TRBJ2-1): GAGVSQSPRYKVAKRGQDVALRCDPISGHVSLFWYQQALGQGPEFLTYFQNEAQLDKSGLPSDRFFAERPEGSVSTLKIQRTQQEDSAVYLCASSFHFGTSGRDVYNEQFFGPGTRLTVL.

The CDR3 DNA is TGTGCCAGCAGCCCCGCCAGGGTCACCGGGGAGCTGTTTTTT. Encoded protein: CASSPARVTGELFF. J is TRBJ2-2 and V is TRBV28; D is perhaps TRBD1 (5 bases). The CDR3 spans 14 residues. Trimming left V 6 bases short and J 4 bases short, with 12 bases between. Germline CDR1 and CDR2: MDHEN and SYDVKM.

The V call is TRBV4-1, the J call TRBJ2-5, with 10 bases that match TRBD2. The ends lost 2 bases at V and 2 bases at J; junction bases unmatched: 5. CDR1 MGHRA and CDR2 YSYEKL come from the germline V gene. The CDR3 extends over 16 amino acids. This chain's CDR3 is CASSQSVAGGQETQYF. The CDR3 nucleotides read TGCGCCAGCAGCCAATCGGTAGCGGGAGGTCAAGAGACCCAGTACTTC.

This chain joins TRBV24-1 and TRBJ1-2, with D maybe TRBD1 (5 bases). The CDR3 consists of 13 residues. The V end was cut by 3 bases, the J end by 8 bases, with 12 bases between. The V gene's germline CDR1 is KGHDR and CDR2 SFDVKD. CDR3 in DNA: TGTGCCACCAGTGATCGGGGGGATAAGGGCTACACCTTC. Translation gives CATSDRGDKGYTF.

The chain carries TRBV5-1 and TRBJ2-7, with D tentatively TRBD1 (5 bases). V shed 0 bases and J shed 3 bases, with 13 bases lying between them. This CDR3 has 15 amino acids. Germline CDR1 reads SGHRS; CDR2 reads YFSETQ. The CDR3 is CASSLGRTPSYEQYF. The CDR3 bases are TGCGCCAGCAGCTTGGGAAGGACACCCAGCTACGAGCAGTACTTC.

The V gene is TRBV6-2 or TRBV6-3, the J gene TRBJ2-7; 9 positions match TRBD2. The CDR3 runs to 15 residues. Germline trimming cut 4 bases from V and 6 bases from J; bases unmatched to any gene: 10. Germline CDR1 MNHEY, CDR2 SVGEGT. The CDR3 protein is CASSLELAGYREQYF. The DNA of the CDR3 is TGTGCCAGCAGTTTGGAGCTAGCGGGATATCGCGAGCAGTACTTC.

This chain links TRBV28 with TRBJ2-3; TRBD1 might be the D (7 bases). V gave up 9 bases and J gave up 6 bases, with 19 bases separating them. In germline, CDR1 is MDHEN, CDR2 SYDVKM. The CDR3 sequence is 14 residues long. Here the CDR3 reads CASRGHRGADTQYF. For the CDR3, the DNA is TGTGCCAGTCGGGGGCACAGGGGAGCGGATACGCAGTATTTT.

The chain is built from TRBV9 and TRBJ2-4; 7 bases match TRBD1. CDR1 and CDR2 (germline): SGDLS, YYNGEE. The CDR3 has 14 residues. The V and J ends lost 0 bases and 8 bases, in that order; junction bases with no gene match: 5. CDR3 DNA: TGTGCCAGCAGCGTAGAAGGGGGCGGAGACATTCAGTACTTC. It yields the protein CASSVEGGGDIQYF.

The rearrangement uses TRBV28 and TRBJ1-5; D not resolved. The length of the CDR3 is 14 residues. Germline CDR1 MDHEN, CDR2 SYDVKM. The V and J ends lost 6 bases and 4 bases respectively, with 13 bases between them. The DNA of the CDR3 is TGTGCCAGCAGCCCTCGGAGGGCAAATCAGCCCCAGCATTTT. It is translated as CASSPRRANQPQHF.

The chain employs TRBV11-3 and TRBJ2-2; 11 bases fit TRBD2. The CDR3 length is 14 residues. Trimming at V came to 5 bases and at J to 9 bases, leaving 5 bases not matched to a gene. CDR1 and CDR2 from the germline V gene are SGHNT and YENEEA. CDR3: CASSPSTSGRELFF. The CDR3 DNA sequence: TGTGCCAGCAGCCCGTCGACTAGCGGGAGGGAGCTGTTTTTT.

This clone was observed a handful of times. As DNA, the CDR3 is TGTGCCAGCAGCTTAGTGTCGGGAACAGGGACTGAAGCTTTCTTT. This codes for CASSLVSGTGTEAFF. This rearrangement joins TRBV11-3 to TRBJ1-1, with D possibly matching TRBD1 (6 bases). Germline CDR1 is SGHNT and CDR2 is YENEEA. V lost 1 base and J 5 bases, leaving 14 bases between the germline ends. The CDR3 length is 15 residues.

The gene calls are TRBV14 and TRBJ2-7; 9 bases are shared with TRBD1. Germline values: CDR1 SGHDN, CDR2 FVKESK. This CDR3 has 14 residues. Unmatched junction bases numbered 4, after V lost 1 base and J lost 6 bases. In DNA form, the CDR3 reads TGTGCCAGCAGCCAAGCGGGACAGGGCGCCGAGCAGTACTTC. Translated, it gives CASSQAGQGAEQYF.

The chain links TRBV30 to TRBJ2-5; TRBD2 agrees at 11 bases. With 1 base clipped from V and 2 bases from J, the junction kept 3 bases outside the gene matches. CDR3 length: 15 residues. CDR1 is GTSNPN and CDR2 is SVGIG in the germline V gene (reference sequence). CDR3 sequence reads: CAWSAGTSGQETQYF. DNA for the CDR3: TGTGCCTGGAGTGCCGGGACTAGCGGACAAGAGACCCAGTACTTC. The variable domain in full, completed from reference TRBV30 and TRBJ2-5, reads SQTIHQWPATLVQPVGSPLSLECTVEGTSNPNLYWYRQAAGRGLQLLFYSVGIGQISSEVPQNLSASRPQDRQFILSSKKLLLSDSGFYLCAWSAGTSGQETQYFGPGTRLLVL.

This clone was seen more than once but under ten times. The chain links TRBV27 to TRBJ1-5; 7 nucleotides match TRBD1. Germline V CDR1 and CDR2: MNHEY, SMNVEV (reference sequence). The CDR3 is 14 residues long. V lost 7 bases to trimming and J lost 2 bases; unmatched junction nucleotides: 5. Written as DNA, the CDR3 is TGTGCCAGCAAGGAGGGGGCCGGCAATCAGCCCCAGCATTTT. It yields the protein CASKEGAGNQPQHF.

The V gene is TRBV7-9, the J gene TRBJ2-6; 9 nucleotides agree with TRBD1. The CDR3 consists of 16 residues. Germline assignment: CDR1 SEHNR and CDR2 FQNEAQ (reference sequence). With V trimmed by 5 bases and J by 2 bases, 4 bases remained unmatched. The CDR3 DNA reads TGTGCCAGCAGCCTAGACAGGGGGGCTGGGGCCAACGTCCTGACTTTC. It encodes CASSLDRGAGANVLTF.

The chain links TRBV9 to TRBJ1-6; D unclear. The V end lost 3 bases, the J end lost 7 bases, and 14 bases lay between the germline ends. The length of the CDR3 is 15 residues. Per germline, CDR1 SGDLS and CDR2 YYNGEE. The chain's CDR3 is CASSAGPEGNSPLHF. The CDR3 region has the DNA TGTGCCAGCAGCGCCGGTCCGGAGGGAAATTCACCCCTCCACTTT.

The V gene is TRBV5-1, the J gene TRBJ1-3, with unresolved D. Germline V gene lookup returns CDR1 SGHRS and CDR2 YFSETQ. The CDR3 loop spans 14 amino acids. V was cut by 4 bases and J by 1 base, with 9 bases left in between. The CDR3 bases are TGCGCCAGCAGCGGCGGTTCGTCTGGAAACACCATATATTTT. Translated, it gives CASSGGSSGNTIYF.

The rearrangement links TRBV30 to TRBJ1-3, with 7 bases aligning to TRBD1. Germline CDR1 GTSNPN, CDR2 SVGIG (reference sequence). Unmatched junction bases numbered 7, after V lost 2 bases and J lost 0 bases. CDR3 size: 16 residues. As DNA, the CDR3 is TGTGCCTGGAGTATAAAGACAGGGATCTCTGGAAACACCATATATTTT. Protein: CAWSIKTGISGNTIYF.

The chain links TRBV18 to TRBJ1-1; a weak D match, TRBD1 (5 bases). Trimming pared 2 bases from V and 1 base from J, leaving 8 bases between. This CDR3 spans 14 amino acids. CDR1 is KGHSH, CDR2 LQKENI, per germline. CDR3 coding DNA: TGTGCCAGCTCACCAGACACAGGGAACACTGAAGCTTTCTTT. It specifies CASSPDTGNTEAFF.

J is TRBJ2-7 and V is TRBV5-5, with 11 bases identical to TRBD2. V trimming: 4 bases; J trimming: 7 bases; junction bases outside the gene matches: 10. This CDR3 spans 15 amino acids. Germline V gene sequence: CDR1 SGHKS, CDR2 YYEKEE (reference sequence). This chain's CDR3 is CASSLSGRALEEQYF. The CDR3 DNA is TGTGCCAGCAGCCTTAGCGGGAGGGCCTTAGAAGAGCAGTACTTC.

CDR3 sequence: CASSRTFGDEKLFF. In nucleotides, the CDR3 is TGTGCCAGCAGCCGGACATTCGGGGATGAAAAACTGTTTTTT. The chain employs TRBV7-8 and TRBJ1-4; D is perhaps TRBD1 (5 bases). CDR3 length: 14 residues. Germline lookup yields CDR1 SGHVS and CDR2 FQNEAQ. Trimming took off 5 bases at V and 6 bases at J, with 13 bases between the two ends. Supplemented by reference TRBV7-8 and TRBJ1-4, the full variable domain reads GAGVSQSPRYKVAKRGQDVALRCDPISGHVSLFWYQQALGQGPEFLTYFQNEAQLDKSGLPSDRFFAERPEGSVSTLKIQRTQQEDSAVYLCASSRTFGDEKLFFGSGTQLSVL.

The chain employs TRBV11-2 and TRBJ2-7; possible D gene TRBD1, 6 bases. Per the germline V gene, CDR1 is SGHAT and CDR2 is FQNNGV. V was shortened by 1 base and J by 3 bases, with 13 bases between the two germline ends. The CDR3 length is 15 residues. CDR3 region: CASSLGVGHLYEQYF. The DNA for the CDR3 is TGTGCCAGCAGCTTAGGGGTGGGACACCTCTACGAGCAGTACTTC.

This chain connects TRBV5-1 to TRBJ2-1; 11 bases agree with TRBD2. The V gene's germline CDR1 is SGHRS and CDR2 YFSETQ. Trimming took 0 bases from V and 7 from J; bases not matched to a gene: 3. This CDR3 comprises 15 residues. The CDR3 DNA is TGCGCCAGCAGCTTGGATAGCGGGAGGGGAAATGAGCAGTTCTTC. Translated, it gives CASSLDSGRGNEQFF.